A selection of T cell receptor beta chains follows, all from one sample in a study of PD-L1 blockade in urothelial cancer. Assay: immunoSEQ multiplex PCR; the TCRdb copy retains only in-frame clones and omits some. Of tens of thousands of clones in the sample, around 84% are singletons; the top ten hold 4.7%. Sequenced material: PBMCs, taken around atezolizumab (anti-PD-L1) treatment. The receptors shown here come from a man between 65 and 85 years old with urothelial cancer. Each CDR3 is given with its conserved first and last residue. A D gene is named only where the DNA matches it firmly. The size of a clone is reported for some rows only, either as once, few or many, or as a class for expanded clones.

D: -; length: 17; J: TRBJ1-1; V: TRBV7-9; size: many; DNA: TGTGCCAGCAGCTTAGCATACCGGATCCACTTGGAGGGTGAAGCTTTCTTT; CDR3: CASSLAYRIHLEGEAFF
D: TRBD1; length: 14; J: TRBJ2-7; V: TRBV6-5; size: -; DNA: TGTGCCAGCAGCCTCAGACAGGGGGCCGGCGAGCAGTACTTC; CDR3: CASSLRQGAGEQYF
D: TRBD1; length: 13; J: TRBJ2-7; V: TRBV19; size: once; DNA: TGTGCCAGTAGTCGGACAGGGGAATACGAGCAGTACTTC; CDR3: CASSRTGEYEQYF
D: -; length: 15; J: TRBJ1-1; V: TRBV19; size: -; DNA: TGTGCCAGTAGTAACCGCCCGGTGGGCGACACTGAAGCTTTCTTT; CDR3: CASSNRPVGDTEAFF
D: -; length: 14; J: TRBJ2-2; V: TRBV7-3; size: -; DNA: TGTGCCAGCAGTCTAGAAGTGGGCACCGGGGAGCTGTTTTTT; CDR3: CASSLEVGTGELFF
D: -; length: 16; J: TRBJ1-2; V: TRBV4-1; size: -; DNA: TGCGCCAGCAGCCAACTGGGCGGGGGCGCAAGGGAAGGCTACACCTTC; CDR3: CASSQLGGGAREGYTF
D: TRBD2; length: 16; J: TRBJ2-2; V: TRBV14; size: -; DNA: TGTGCCAGCAGCCGACGCGGGAGCGTTTTTGCCGGGGAGCTGTTTTTT; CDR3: CASSRRGSVFAGELFF
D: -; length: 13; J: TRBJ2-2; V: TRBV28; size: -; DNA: TGTGCCTCGGTGCACCCGAACACCGGGGAGCTGTTTTTT; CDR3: CASVHPNTGELFF
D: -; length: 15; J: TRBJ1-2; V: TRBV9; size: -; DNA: TGTGCCAGCAGCGTAGAATGGGGGGCTAACTATGGCTACACCTTC; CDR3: CASSVEWGANYGYTF
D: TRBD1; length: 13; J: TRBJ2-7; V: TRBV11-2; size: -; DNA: TGTGCCAGCAGCTCACGGACAGGGGACGAGCAGTACTTC; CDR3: CASSSRTGDEQYF
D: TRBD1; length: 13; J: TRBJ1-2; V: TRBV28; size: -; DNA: TGTGCCAGCGGGACAGCTTCTAACTATGGCTACACCTTC; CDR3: CASGTASNYGYTF
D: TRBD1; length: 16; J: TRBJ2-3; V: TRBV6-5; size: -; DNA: TGTGCCAGCAGTTACTATGGACAGGGTCGCACAGATACGCAGTATTTT; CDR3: CASSYYGQGRTDTQYF
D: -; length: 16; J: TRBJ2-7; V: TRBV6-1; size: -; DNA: TGTGCCAGCAGTGAAGCCCCCCTAACTAGTACCATCGAGCAGTACTTC; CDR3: CASSEAPLTSTIEQYF
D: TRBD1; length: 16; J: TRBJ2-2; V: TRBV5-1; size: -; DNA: TGCGCCAGCAGCTTTGGGACAGGGCGGGGCACCGGGGAGCTGTTTTTT; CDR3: CASSFGTGRGTGELFF
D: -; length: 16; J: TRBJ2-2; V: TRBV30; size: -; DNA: TGTGCCTGGAGTGTGGGTCCCTCAGGCGACACCGGGGAGCTGTTTTTT; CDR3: CAWSVGPSGDTGELFF
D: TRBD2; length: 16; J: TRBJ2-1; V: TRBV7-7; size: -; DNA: TGTGCCAGCAGCTCGTTAGCGGGAGGGCGTTCTAATGAGCAGTTCTTC; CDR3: CASSSLAGGRSNEQFF
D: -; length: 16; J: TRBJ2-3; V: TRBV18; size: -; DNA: TGTGCCAGCTCACCACTCACCGGAGCGGGCGCAGATACGCAGTATTTT; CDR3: CASSPLTGAGADTQYF
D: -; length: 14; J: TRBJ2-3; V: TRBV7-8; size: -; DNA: TGTGCCAGCAGCCCCTACTTGGTGGAGGATACGCAGTATTTT; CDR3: CASSPYLVEDTQYF
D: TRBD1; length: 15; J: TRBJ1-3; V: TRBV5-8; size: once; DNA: TGTGCCAGCAGCTTGGAAGGGGGCCGTGGAAACACCATATATTTT; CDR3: CASSLEGGRGNTIYF
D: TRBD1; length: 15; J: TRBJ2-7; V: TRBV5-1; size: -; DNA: TGCGCCAGCAGCACGGGGACAGGGCGGGCCTACGAGCAGTACTTC; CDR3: CASSTGTGRAYEQYF
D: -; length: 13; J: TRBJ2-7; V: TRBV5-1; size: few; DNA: TGCGCCAGCAGCTTGGGACCGGACAACGAGCAGTACTTC; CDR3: CASSLGPDNEQYF
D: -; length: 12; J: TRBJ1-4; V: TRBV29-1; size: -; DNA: TGCAGCGTTGCGAGGACTAATGAAAAACTGTTTTTT; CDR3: CSVARTNEKLFF
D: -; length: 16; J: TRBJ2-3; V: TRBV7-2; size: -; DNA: TGTGCCAGCAGCTTAGTGGGGGGGCGCGGTGCAGATACGCAGTATTTT; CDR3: CASSLVGGRGADTQYF
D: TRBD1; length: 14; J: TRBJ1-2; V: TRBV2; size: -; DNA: TGTGCCAGCAGCTTGGACAGGGTAAACTATGGCTACACCTTC; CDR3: CASSLDRVNYGYTF
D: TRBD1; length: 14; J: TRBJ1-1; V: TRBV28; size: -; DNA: TGTGCCAGCAGCCTGACAGGGATGGGGCCGGGAGCTTTCTTT; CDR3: CASSLTGMGPGAFF
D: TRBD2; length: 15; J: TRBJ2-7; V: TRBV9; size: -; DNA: TGTGCCAGCAGCGTTGGGACTAGCGGGTCCTACGAGCAGTACTTC; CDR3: CASSVGTSGSYEQYF
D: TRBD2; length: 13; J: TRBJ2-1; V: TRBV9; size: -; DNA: TGTGCCAGCAGCATGGGGACTAGCAATGAGCAGTTCTTC; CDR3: CASSMGTSNEQFF
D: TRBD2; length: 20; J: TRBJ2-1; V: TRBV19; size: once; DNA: TGTGCCAGTAGTATACAATTTCAGGCTAGCGGGACGACCTCCTACAATGAGCAGTTCTTC; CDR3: CASSIQFQASGTTSYNEQFF
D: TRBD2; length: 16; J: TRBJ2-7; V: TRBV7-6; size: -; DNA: TGTGCCAGCAGCTTACGGGGCGGGAGTCACGCCTACGAGCAGTACTTC; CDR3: CASSLRGGSHAYEQYF
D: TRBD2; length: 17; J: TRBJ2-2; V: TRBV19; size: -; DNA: TGTGCCAGTAGTTTGGGACTAGCCAGGGGGTACACCGGGGAGCTGTTTTTT; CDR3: CASSLGLARGYTGELFF
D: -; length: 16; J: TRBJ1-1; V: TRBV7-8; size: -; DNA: TGTGCCAGCAGCTTAGGTTTCCAGAAAGTGAACACTGAAGCTTTCTTT; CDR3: CASSLGFQKVNTEAFF
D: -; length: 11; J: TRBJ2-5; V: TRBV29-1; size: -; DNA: TGCAGCGTTGGCAGGGTAGAGACCCAGTACTTC; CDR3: CSVGRVETQYF
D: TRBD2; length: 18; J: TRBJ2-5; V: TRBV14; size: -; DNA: TGTGCCAGCAGCCAGCGCCGGACTAGCGGGAGGGCCCCCGAGACCCAGTACTTC; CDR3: CASSQRRTSGRAPETQYF
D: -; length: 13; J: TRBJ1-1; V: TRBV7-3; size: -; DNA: TGTGCCAGCAGATTCTCAGTGAACACTGAAGCTTTCTTT; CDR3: CASRFSVNTEAFF
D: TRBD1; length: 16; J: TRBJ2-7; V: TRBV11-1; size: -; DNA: TGTGCCAGCAGCTTAGTACCGGGGACAGGGATCATCGAGCAGTACTTC; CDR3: CASSLVPGTGIIEQYF
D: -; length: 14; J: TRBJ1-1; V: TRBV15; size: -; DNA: TGTGCCACCAGCAGACAGACAGGGAACACTGAAGCTTTCTTT; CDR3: CATSRQTGNTEAFF
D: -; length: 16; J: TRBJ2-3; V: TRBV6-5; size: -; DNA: TGTGCCAGCAGTTTATTCGGGGGGCGGAGGACAGATACGCAGTATTTT; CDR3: CASSLFGGRRTDTQYF
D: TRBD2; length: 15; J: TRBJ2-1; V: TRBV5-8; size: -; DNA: TGTGCCAGCAGGACTAGCGGGAGCTCCTACAATGAGCAGTTCTTC; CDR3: CASRTSGSSYNEQFF
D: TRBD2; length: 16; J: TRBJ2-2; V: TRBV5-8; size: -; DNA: TGTGCCAGCAGCTTAGGTTTTGCGGGAGATACCGGGGAGCTGTTTTTT; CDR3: CASSLGFAGDTGELFF
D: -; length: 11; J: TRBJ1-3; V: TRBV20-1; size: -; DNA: TGCAGTGCCAGCTCTGGAAACACCATATATTTT; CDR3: CSASSGNTIYF
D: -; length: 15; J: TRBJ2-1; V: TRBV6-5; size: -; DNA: TGTGCCAGCAGTTACGGCGGGTCCGTCCCAGGTGAGCAGTTCTTC; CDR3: CASSYGGSVPGEQFF
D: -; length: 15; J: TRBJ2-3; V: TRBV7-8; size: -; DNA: TGTGCCAGCAGCTTAGTTGTGCGGGGCACAGATACGCAGTATTTT; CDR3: CASSLVVRGTDTQYF
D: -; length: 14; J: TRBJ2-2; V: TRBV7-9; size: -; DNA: TGTGCCAGCAGGTACGACCGGACATCCGGGGAGCTGTTTTTT; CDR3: CASRYDRTSGELFF